The present T cell receptor (beta chain) was sequenced within a study of T cell responses to AZD1222 COVID-19 vaccine. General study findings and limits: Repertoire sampling occurred only after the peak T cell response. Rises in breadth and depth of Spike-specific TCRs came after two AZD1222 doses. At study baseline, merely roughly 6 AZD1222 recipients were seropositive. A mostly white British donor set with more females was recruited, and clonal diversity was possibly underestimated.

As regards this clone: Its antigen is unidentified.

The method was immunoSEQ multiplex PCR; TCRdb's version includes in-frame clones alone and lacks a portion of them. The sample has 120,000 to 150,000 clones, around 91% seen once; the top ten hold about 4.6%. CDR1 is LGHNA and CDR2 is YSLEER in the germline V gene. The CDR3 runs to 13 residues. Trimming left V 0 bases short and J 5 bases short, with 7 bases between. The rearrangement uses TRBV4-3 and TRBJ1-1; unclear D gene. The sequence was obtained from an adult in good health. Sequences were derived from peripheral blood, sampled on day 0 of AZD1222 vaccination. The CDR3 DNA reads TGCGCCAGCAGCCAAGATTGGAGAACTGAAGCTTTCTTT. Translation: CASSQDWRTEAFF.